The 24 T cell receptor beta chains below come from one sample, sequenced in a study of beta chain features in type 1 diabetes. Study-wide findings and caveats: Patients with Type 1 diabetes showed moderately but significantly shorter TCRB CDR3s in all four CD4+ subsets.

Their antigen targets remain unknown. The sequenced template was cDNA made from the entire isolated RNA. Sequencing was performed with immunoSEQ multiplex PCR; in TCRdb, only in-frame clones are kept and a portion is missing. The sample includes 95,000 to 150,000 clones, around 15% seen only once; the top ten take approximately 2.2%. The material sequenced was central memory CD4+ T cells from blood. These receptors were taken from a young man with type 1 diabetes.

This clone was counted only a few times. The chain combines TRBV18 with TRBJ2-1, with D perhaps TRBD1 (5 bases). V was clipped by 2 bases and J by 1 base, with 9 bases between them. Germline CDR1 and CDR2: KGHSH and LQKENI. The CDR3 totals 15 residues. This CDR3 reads CASSPKAGSYNEQFF. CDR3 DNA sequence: TGTGCCAGCTCACCAAAGGCAGGGTCCTACAATGAGCAGTTCTTC.

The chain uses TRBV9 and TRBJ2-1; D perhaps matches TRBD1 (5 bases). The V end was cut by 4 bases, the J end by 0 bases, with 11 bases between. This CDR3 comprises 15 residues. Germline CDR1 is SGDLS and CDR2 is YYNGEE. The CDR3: CASSSDISSYNEQFF. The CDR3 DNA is TGTGCCAGCAGCTCGGACATAAGCTCCTACAATGAGCAGTTCTTC.

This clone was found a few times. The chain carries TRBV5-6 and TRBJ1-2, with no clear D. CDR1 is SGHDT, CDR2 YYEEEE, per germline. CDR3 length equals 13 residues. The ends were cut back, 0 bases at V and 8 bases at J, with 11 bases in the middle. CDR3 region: CASSLGRTLGYTF. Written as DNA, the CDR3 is TGTGCCAGCAGCTTGGGCAGGACCCTGGGCTACACCTTC.

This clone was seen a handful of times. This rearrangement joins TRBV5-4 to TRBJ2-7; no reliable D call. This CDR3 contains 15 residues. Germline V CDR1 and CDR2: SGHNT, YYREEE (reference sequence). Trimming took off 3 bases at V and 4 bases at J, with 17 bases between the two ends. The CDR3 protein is CASSYAGGSRYEQYF. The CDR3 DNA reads TGTGCCAGCAGCTATGCAGGTGGGTCTAGGTACGAGCAGTACTTC.

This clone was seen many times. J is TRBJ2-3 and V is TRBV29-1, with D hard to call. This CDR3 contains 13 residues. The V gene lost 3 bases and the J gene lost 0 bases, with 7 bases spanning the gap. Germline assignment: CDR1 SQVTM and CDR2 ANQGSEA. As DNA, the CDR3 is TGCAGCGTTGATTACTCTAGCACAGATACGCAGTATTTT. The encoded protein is CSVDYSSTDTQYF.

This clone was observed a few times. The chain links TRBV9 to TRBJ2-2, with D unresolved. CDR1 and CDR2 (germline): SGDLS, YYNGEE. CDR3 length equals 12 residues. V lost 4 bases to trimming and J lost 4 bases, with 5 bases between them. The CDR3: CASSRGTGELFF. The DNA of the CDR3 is TGTGCCAGCAGCCGTGGCACCGGGGAGCTGTTTTTT.

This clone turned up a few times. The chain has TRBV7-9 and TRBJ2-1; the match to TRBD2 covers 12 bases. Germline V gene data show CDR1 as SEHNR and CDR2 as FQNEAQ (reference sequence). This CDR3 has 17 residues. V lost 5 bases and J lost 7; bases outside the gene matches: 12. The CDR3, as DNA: TGTGCCAGCAGCCCGGGACTAGCGGGCGGTCTGATAAATGAGCAGTTCTTC. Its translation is CASSPGLAGGLINEQFF. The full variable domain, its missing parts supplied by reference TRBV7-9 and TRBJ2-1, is DTGVSQNPRHKITKRGQNVTFRCDPISEHNRLYWYRQTLGQGPEFLTYFQNEAQLEKSRLLSDRFSAERPKGSFSTLEIQRTEQGDSAMYLCASSPGLAGGLINEQFFGPGTRLTVL.

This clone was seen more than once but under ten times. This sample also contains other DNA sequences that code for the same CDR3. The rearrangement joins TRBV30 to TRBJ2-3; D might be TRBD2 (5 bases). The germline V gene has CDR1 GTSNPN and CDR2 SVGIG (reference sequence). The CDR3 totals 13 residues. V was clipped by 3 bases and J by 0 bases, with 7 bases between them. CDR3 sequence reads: CAWSSGSTDTQYF. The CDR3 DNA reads TGTGCCTGGAGCAGCGGCAGCACAGATACGCAGTATTTT. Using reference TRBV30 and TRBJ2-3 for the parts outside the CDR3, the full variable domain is SQTIHQWPATLVQPVGSPLSLECTVEGTSNPNLYWYRQAAGRGLQLLFYSVGIGQISSEVPQNLSASRPQDRQFILSSKKLLLSDSGFYLCAWSSGSTDTQYFGPGTRLTVL.

The CDR3 DNA reads as TGTGCCAGCAGCTTAGGGGATCCTAATTCACCCCTCCACTTT. It is translated as CASSLGDPNSPLHF. This sequence joins TRBV7-3 and TRBJ1-6; D gene unclear. V shed 2 bases and J shed 6 bases, with 8 bases lying between them. CDR3 length equals 14 residues. Germline CDR1 SGHTA, CDR2 FQGTGA.

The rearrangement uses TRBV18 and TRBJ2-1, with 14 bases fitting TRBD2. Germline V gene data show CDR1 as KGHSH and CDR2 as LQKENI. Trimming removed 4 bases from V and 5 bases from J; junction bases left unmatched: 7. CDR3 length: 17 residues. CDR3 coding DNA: TGTGCCAGCTCACAGGGACTAGCGGGGGCCTGGGACAATGAGCAGTTCTTC. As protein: CASSQGLAGAWDNEQFF.

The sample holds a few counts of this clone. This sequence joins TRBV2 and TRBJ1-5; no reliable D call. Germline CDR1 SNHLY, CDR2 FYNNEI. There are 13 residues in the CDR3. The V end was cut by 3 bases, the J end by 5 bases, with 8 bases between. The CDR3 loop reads CASSEVMYQPQHF. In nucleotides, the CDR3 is TGTGCCAGCAGTGAGGTGATGTATCAGCCCCAGCATTTT.

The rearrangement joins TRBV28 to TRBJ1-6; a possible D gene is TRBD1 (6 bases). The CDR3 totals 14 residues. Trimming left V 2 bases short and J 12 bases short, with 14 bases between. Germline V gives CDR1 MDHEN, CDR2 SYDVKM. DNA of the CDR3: TGTGCCAGCAGTTTAGGGGGCCTCGGTGGACCCCTCCACTTT. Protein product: CASSLGGLGGPLHF.

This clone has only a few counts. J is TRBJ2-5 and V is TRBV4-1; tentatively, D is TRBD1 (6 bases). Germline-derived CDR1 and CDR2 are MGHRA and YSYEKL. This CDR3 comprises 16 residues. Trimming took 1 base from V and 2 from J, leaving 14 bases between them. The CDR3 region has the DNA TGCGCCAGCAGCCAAGGGGGCAGGGGACGGCAAGAGACCCAGTACTTC. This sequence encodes CASSQGGRGRQETQYF.

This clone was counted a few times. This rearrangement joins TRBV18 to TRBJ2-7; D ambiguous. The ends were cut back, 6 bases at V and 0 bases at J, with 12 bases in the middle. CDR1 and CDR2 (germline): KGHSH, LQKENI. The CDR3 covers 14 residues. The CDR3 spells CASSPGSSSYEQYF. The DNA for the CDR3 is TGTGCCAGCTCGCCAGGATCCTCCTCCTACGAGCAGTACTTC.

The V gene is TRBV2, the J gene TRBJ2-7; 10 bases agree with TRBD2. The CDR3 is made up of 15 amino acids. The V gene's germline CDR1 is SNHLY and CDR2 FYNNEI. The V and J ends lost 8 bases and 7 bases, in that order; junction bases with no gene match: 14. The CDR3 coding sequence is TGTGCCAGCTACGTAGCGGGGGGCCCCGGGGAGGAGCAGTACTTC. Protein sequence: CASYVAGGPGEEQYF.

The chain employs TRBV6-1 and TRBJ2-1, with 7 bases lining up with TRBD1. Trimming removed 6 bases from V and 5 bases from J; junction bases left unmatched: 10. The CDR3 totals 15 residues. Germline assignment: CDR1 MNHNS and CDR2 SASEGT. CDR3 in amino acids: CASRRQGRWDNEQFF. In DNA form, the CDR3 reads TGTGCCAGCAGGAGACAGGGAAGGTGGGACAATGAGCAGTTCTTC.

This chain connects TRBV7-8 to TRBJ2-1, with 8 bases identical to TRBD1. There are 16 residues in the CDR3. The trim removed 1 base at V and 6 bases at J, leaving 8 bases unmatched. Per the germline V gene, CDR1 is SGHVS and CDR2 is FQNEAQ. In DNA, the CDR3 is TGTGCCAGCAGCTTAGTGCAGGGGGCGAACAGCAATGAGCAGTTCTTC. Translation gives CASSLVQGANSNEQFF.

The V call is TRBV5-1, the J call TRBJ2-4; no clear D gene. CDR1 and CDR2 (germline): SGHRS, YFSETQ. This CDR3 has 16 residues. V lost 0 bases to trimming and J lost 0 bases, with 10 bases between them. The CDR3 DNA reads TGCGCCAGCAGCTTGGAGGTCCGTATAGCCAAAAACATTCAGTACTTC. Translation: CASSLEVRIAKNIQYF.

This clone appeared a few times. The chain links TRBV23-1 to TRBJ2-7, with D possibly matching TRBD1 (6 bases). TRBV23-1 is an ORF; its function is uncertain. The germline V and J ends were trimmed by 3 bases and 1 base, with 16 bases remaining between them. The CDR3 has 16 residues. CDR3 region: CASSQGEAGVSYEQYF. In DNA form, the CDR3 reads TGCGCCAGCAGTCAGGGAGAGGCAGGGGTTTCCTACGAGCAGTACTTC.

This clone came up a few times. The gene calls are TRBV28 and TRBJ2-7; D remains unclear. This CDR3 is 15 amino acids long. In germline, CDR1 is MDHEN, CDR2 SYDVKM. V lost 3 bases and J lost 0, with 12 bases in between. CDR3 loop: CASSLFGRSSYEQYF. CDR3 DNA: TGTGCCAGCAGTTTGTTCGGGCGAAGCTCCTACGAGCAGTACTTC.

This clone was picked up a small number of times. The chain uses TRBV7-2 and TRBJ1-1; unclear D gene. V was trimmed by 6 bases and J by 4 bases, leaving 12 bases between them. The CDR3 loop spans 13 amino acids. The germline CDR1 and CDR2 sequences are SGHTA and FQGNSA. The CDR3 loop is CASSLQPGTEAFF. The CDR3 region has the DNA TGTGCCAGCAGTCTCCAACCGGGCACTGAAGCTTTCTTT.

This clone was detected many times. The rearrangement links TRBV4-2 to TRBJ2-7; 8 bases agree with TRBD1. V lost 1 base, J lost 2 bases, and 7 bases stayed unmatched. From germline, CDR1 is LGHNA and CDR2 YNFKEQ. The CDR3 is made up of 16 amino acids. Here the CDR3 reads CASSQVIKTGAYEQYF. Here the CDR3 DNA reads TGTGCCAGCAGCCAAGTCATTAAGACAGGGGCCTACGAGCAGTACTTC.

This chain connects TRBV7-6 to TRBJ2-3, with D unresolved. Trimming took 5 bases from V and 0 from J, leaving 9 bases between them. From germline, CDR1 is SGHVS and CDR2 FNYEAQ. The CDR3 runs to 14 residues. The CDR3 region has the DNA TGTGCCAGCAGCCCGCAACCTAGCACAGATACGCAGTATTTT. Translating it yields CASSPQPSTDTQYF.

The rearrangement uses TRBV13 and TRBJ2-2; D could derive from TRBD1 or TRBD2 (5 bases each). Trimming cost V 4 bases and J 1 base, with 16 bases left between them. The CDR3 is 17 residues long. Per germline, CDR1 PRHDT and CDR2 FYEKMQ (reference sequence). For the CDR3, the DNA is TGTGCCAGCAGCTCGTCAACCGGGACGATGAACACCGGGGAGCTGTTTTTT. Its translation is CASSSSTGTMNTGELFF.